This T cell receptor beta chain is from a study of radiotherapy plus CTLA-4 blockade in lung cancer. Looking at the study overall: Objective responses emerged in 15% to 20% of patients, and roughly 30% attained disease control.

On this clone itself: What it recognizes is unknown.

Study-wide findings and caveats: Tumor-origin TCR clones grew in blood after radiotherapy plus ipilimumab. Early blood T cell clone dynamics reportedly forecast response best, with interferon-beta.

CTLA-4 blockade using ipilimumab, together with focal radiation, was received by patients with chemo-refractory metastatic non-small-cell lung cancer. Produced via immunoSEQ multiplex PCR; TCRdb's table is partial and in-frame only. The data contain 120,000 or so clones, 75% to 90% of them singletons. Germline lookup yields CDR1 MNHNS and CDR2 SASEGT. The CDR3 runs 16 residues. V lost 2 bases and J 6 bases, leaving 17 bases between the germline ends. This chain connects TRBV6-1 to TRBJ1-5; the D is unclear. Specimen: peripheral blood, collected from a patient treated with radiotherapy plus ipilimumab. The sequence derives from a human donor with non-small cell lung cancer that progressed on radiotherapy plus ipilimumab. CDR3 coding DNA: TGTGCCAGCAGTGAAAGCAGGTGGTCTGTTTTTCAGCCCCAGCATTTT. This translates into CASSESRWSVFQPQHF.